One and the same sample provided the 23 T cell receptor beta chains below, sequenced in a study of T-cell reconstitution after alpha-beta-depleted transplantation in children. The authors prepared the TCRbeta library with unique molecular identifiers. TCRdb analysed the PCR reads with MiXCR anew, one entry per CDR3 protein. The data show fewer than 550,000 distinct CDR3 sequences, 16% seen once. The sequences come from PBMCs, mostly from graft donor cells, collected 360 days after TCRalphabeta/CD19-depleted stem cell transplant. All receptors come from a boy under three years old who had a stem cell transplant for Wiskott-Aldrich syndrome, so the T cells may come from the graft donor.

This clonotype was seen a few times. The rearrangement links TRBV20-1 to TRBJ2-3; 10 bases match TRBD2. This CDR3 has 16 amino acids. The germline V gene encodes CDR1 DFQATT and CDR2 SNEGSKA (reference sequence). Trimming cost V 2 bases and J 1 base; bases outside gene matches: 6. The CDR3 DNA follows: TGCAGTGCTAGACCCACTAGCGGGAAAGGCACAGATACGCAGTATTTT. Protein sequence: CSARPTSGKGTDTQYF.

This clonotype has ten or more counts. The rearrangement joins TRBV2 to TRBJ2-4; a possible D gene is TRBD1 (5 bases). This CDR3 is 12 amino acids long. V lost 3 bases, J lost 8 bases, and 8 bases lay in between. CDR1 is SNHLY and CDR2 is FYNNEI in the germline V gene. The CDR3 nucleotides are TGTGCCAGCAGTGACAGGGCGGACATTCAGTACTTC. Translation: CASSDRADIQYF. Complete variable domain (other parts from reference TRBV2 and TRBJ2-4): EPEVTQTPSHQVTQMGQEVILRCVPISNHLYFYWYRQILGQKVEFLVSFYNNEISEKSEIFDDQFSVERPDGSNFTLKIRSTKLEDSAMYFCASSDRADIQYFGAGTRLSVL.

The chain joins TRBV19 to TRBJ1-1, with no clear D. This CDR3 is built from 13 residues. V was clipped by 2 bases and J by 1 base, with 5 bases between them. Germline CDR1 LNHDA, CDR2 SQIVND (reference sequence). The CDR3: CASSINRNTEAFF. The CDR3, as DNA: TGTGCCAGTAGTATAAACAGGAACACTGAAGCTTTCTTT.

The CDR3 DNA follows: TGTGCCAGCAGTTTAGGGTCCGGGACAGCCCCTCATCAGCCCCAGCATTTT. Its protein is CASSLGSGTAPHQPQHF. V gene TRBV12-3 or TRBV12-4 combines with J gene TRBJ1-5; TRBD1 aligns across 7 bases. V was clipped by 1 base and J by 5 bases; unmatched bases: 11. This CDR3 comprises 17 residues.

The CDR3 DNA reads as TGTGCCAGTAGTATAGATCACAGGGGAGGCAATGAGCAGTTCTTC. This translates into CASSIDHRGGNEQFF. This chain connects TRBV19 to TRBJ2-1, with D perhaps matching TRBD1 (7 bases). V lost 0 bases to trimming and J lost 6 bases, with 12 bases between them. The germline gives CDR1 LNHDA, CDR2 SQIVND (reference sequence). This CDR3 has 15 residues. The full variable domain, in which reference TRBV19 and TRBJ2-1 provide the parts outside the CDR3, is DGGITQSPKYLFRKEGQNVTLSCEQNLNHDAMYWYRQDPGQGLRLIYYSQIVNDFQKGDIAEGYSVSREKKESFPLTVTSAQKNPTAFYLCASSIDHRGGNEQFFGPGTRLTVL.

This clonotype was observed a handful of times. V gene TRBV7-6 combines with J gene TRBJ2-7; the D gene could be TRBD1 or TRBD2 (5 bases each). The CDR3 is 11 amino acids. Germline assignment: CDR1 SGHVS and CDR2 FNYEAQ. Trimming took off 8 bases at V and 5 bases at J, with 10 bases between the two ends. The DNA for the CDR3 is TGTGCCAGCGGTGAGGGGAACGAGCAGTACTTC. This gives the protein CASGEGNEQYF.

This clonotype was counted between two and nine times. The rearrangement links TRBV24-1 to TRBJ2-5, with D hard to call. The CDR3 contains 13 residues. Trimming removed 1 base at V and 4 bases at J, with 6 bases between. Looked up from germline, CDR1 is KGHDR and CDR2 is SFDVKD. CDR3 residues: CATSDLLGETQYF. The CDR3, as DNA: TGTGCCACCAGTGATTTACTGGGAGAGACCCAGTACTTC.

The chain recombines TRBV10-3 with TRBJ1-6; D is undetermined. Trimming took 0 bases from V and 9 from J, leaving 15 bases between them. Germline V CDR1 and CDR2: ENHRY, SYGVKD. This CDR3 is built from 16 residues. For the CDR3, the DNA is TGTGCCATCAGTGAGTCCTTCCGGGCCACGGGTTCACCCCTCCACTTT. It codes for CAISESFRATGSPLHF.

The CDR3 region has the DNA TGTGCCAGCAGCGGGACGCTAACCTACAATGAGCAGTTCTTC. Its translation is CASSGTLTYNEQFF. V is TRBV6-1 and J is TRBJ2-1; D could derive from TRBD1 or TRBD2 (5 bases each). Trimming stripped 6 bases from V and 2 bases from J, with 11 bases between. The CDR3 spans 14 residues. Germline CDR1 MNHNS, CDR2 SASEGT.

This clonotype was seen a handful of times. J is TRBJ2-1 and V is TRBV12-3 or TRBV12-4; 7 nucleotides line up with TRBD1. V was pared by 2 bases and J by 16 bases, with 5 bases of the junction left unmatched. The CDR3 runs to 11 residues. The CDR3 bases are TGTGCCAGCAGTTTATGGGGACAGAGTTTCTTC. It yields the protein CASSLWGQSFF.

The CDR3 sequence: CASSLKGTAGQPQHF. Here the CDR3 DNA reads TGTGCCAGCAGCTTAAAAGGGACAGCTGGTCAGCCCCAGCATTTT. This chain connects TRBV7-6 to TRBJ1-5; 7 bases align to TRBD1. The germline gives CDR1 SGHVS, CDR2 FNYEAQ. The CDR3 extends over 15 amino acids. With 2 bases clipped from V and 6 bases from J, the junction kept 7 bases outside the gene matches.

The chain carries TRBV20-1 and TRBJ1-2, with a weak D call TRBD1 (5 bases). Germline V gives CDR1 DFQATT, CDR2 SNEGSKA (reference sequence). Between the trimmed V and J ends, which lost 5 bases and 2 bases, there was a span of 12 bases. The length of the CDR3 is 13 residues. The CDR3 region has the DNA TGCAGTGCTCCGACACGGGGGAACTATGGCTACACCTTC. The encoded protein is CSAPTRGNYGYTF.

This chain connects TRBV5-1 to TRBJ2-2, with D perhaps matching TRBD2 (5 bases). The CDR3 runs to 16 residues. Trimming cost V 6 bases and J 4 bases, with 19 bases left between them. Per germline, CDR1 SGHRS and CDR2 YFSETQ. The CDR3 region is CASIFEPGLITGELFF. The CDR3 DNA reads TGCGCCAGCATTTTCGAACCTGGACTGATCACCGGGGAGCTGTTTTTT.

V and J are TRBV7-2 and TRBJ2-3; 11 bases are shared with TRBD2. This CDR3 spans 16 amino acids. CDR1 SGHTA and CDR2 FQGNSA come from the germline V gene. Trimming removed 2 bases from V and 5 bases from J; junction bases left unmatched: 6. This chain's CDR3 is CASSLRLAGGIDTQYF. The CDR3 region has the DNA TGTGCCAGCAGCTTACGGCTAGCGGGGGGAATAGATACGCAGTATTTT.

This clonotype was recorded a few times. The rearrangement joins TRBV20-1 to TRBJ2-2, with D possibly TRBD1 on 5 matching bases. The CDR3 sequence is 15 residues long. The V end was cut by 3 bases, the J end by 4 bases, with 15 bases between. Germline CDR1 is DFQATT and CDR2 is SNEGSKA (reference sequence). DNA of the CDR3: TGCAGTGCTAGGACTTATAAGGGGCTCACCGGGGAGCTGTTTTTT. Translating gives CSARTYKGLTGELFF.

The V and J genes are TRBV28 and TRBJ2-7; D unresolved. The V end was cut by 6 bases, the J end by 2 bases, with 14 bases between. The CDR3 totals 14 residues. Germline V gene data show CDR1 as MDHEN and CDR2 as SYDVKM. In DNA, the CDR3 is TGTGCCAGCAGGGACCACCGAATGGCCTACGAGCAGTACTTC. Amino acid sequence: CASRDHRMAYEQYF.

The chain couples TRBV29-1 to TRBJ2-1; D ambiguous. From germline, CDR1 is SQVTM and CDR2 ANQGSEA. V lost 6 bases to trimming and J lost 8 bases, with 14 bases between them. The CDR3 sequence is 12 residues long. The CDR3 reads CSVRRLEDEQFF. The CDR3 nucleotides are TGCAGCGTCCGCCGGCTAGAGGATGAGCAGTTCTTC.

The V and J genes are TRBV20-1 and TRBJ2-1; D call uncertain. Germline assignment: CDR1 DFQATT and CDR2 SNEGSKA (reference sequence). V was shortened by 8 bases and J by 3 bases, with 8 bases between the two germline ends. The CDR3 consists of 11 residues. This chain's CDR3 is CSTIGYNEQFF. In DNA, the CDR3 is TGCAGTACTATAGGCTACAATGAGCAGTTCTTC.

The chain links TRBV20-1 to TRBJ2-3; perhaps TRBD2 as D (6 bases). Germline-derived CDR1 and CDR2 are DFQATT and SNEGSKA (reference sequence). V lost 1 base to trimming and J lost 4 bases, with 12 bases between them. The CDR3 length is 14 residues. The CDR3 here is CSARGGVDSDTQYF. The CDR3 coding sequence is TGCAGTGCTAGAGGCGGGGTAGACTCAGATACGCAGTATTTT.

The rearrangement uses TRBV7-7 and TRBJ2-1; maybe TRBD2 (5 bases). Germline lookup yields CDR1 SSHAT and CDR2 FNYEAQ (reference sequence). Trimming pared 3 bases from V and 10 bases from J, leaving 13 bases between. The CDR3 contains 13 residues. CDR3 DNA sequence: TGTGCCAGCAGCTTTAATGGGGAGTTGGAGCAGTTCTTC. It specifies CASSFNGELEQFF.

The chain carries TRBV5-1 and TRBJ1-1, with a tentative D call TRBD1 (6 bases). CDR3 length: 14 residues. Germline CDR1 and CDR2: SGHRS and YFSETQ. V was pared by 0 bases and J by 3 bases, with 9 bases between. The CDR3 protein is CASSLVRGYTEAFF. The CDR3, as DNA: TGCGCCAGCAGCTTGGTCAGGGGATACACTGAAGCTTTCTTT.

This clonotype was counted between two and nine times. CDR3 nucleotides: TGTGCCAGCAGTTTAGGGTTCGCCTCCAATGAGCAGTTCTTC. It encodes CASSLGFASNEQFF. The V and J genes are TRBV12-3 or TRBV12-4 and TRBJ2-1; D is unresolved. This CDR3 is built from 14 residues. Trimming left V 1 base short and J 6 bases short, with 10 bases between.

The gene calls are TRBV12-3 or TRBV12-4 and TRBJ2-5; 10 bases align to TRBD2. After removal of 5 bases from V and 7 bases from J, the junction contained 4 bases not matched to a gene. This CDR3 comprises 13 residues. The DNA for the CDR3 is TGTGCCAGCAGTAGCGGGAGGGAAGGGACCCAGTACTTC. Translation gives CASSSGREGTQYF.